The 13 T cell receptor beta chains below all came from one sample that was sequenced in a study of chemoradiotherapy in HPV16-positive cancers. TCRdb's copy holds only in-frame clones and misses some; the assay was immunoSEQ multiplex PCR. Of fewer than 40,000 clones detected, just under 80% appear once; the ten largest clones hold 3.5% to 4%. Sample: blood, taken from a patient who underwent chemoradiotherapy. Receptors were obtained from a human donor with HPV-associated anogenital cancer.

V is TRBV19 and J is TRBJ2-2; 7 nucleotides line up with TRBD1. The junction had 8 bases not matched to a gene; V was cut back by 9 bases and J by 4 bases. Germline CDR1 and CDR2: LNHDA and SQIVND (reference sequence). This CDR3 spans 14 amino acids. CDR3 DNA: TGTGCCAGCGCGAGGGACAGTCCCACCGGGGAGCTGTTTTTT. This codes for CASARDSPTGELFF. Together with reference TRBV19 and TRBJ2-2, the CDR3 gives the full variable domain: DGGITQSPKYLFRKEGQNVTLSCEQNLNHDAMYWYRQDPGQGLRLIYYSQIVNDFQKGDIAEGYSVSREKKESFPLTVTSAQKNPTAFYLCASARDSPTGELFFGEGSRLTVL.

The V and J genes are TRBV5-1 and TRBJ1-1; D is undetermined. The length of the CDR3 is 16 residues. Per germline, CDR1 SGHRS and CDR2 YFSETQ. V was pared by 4 bases and J by 3 bases, with 19 bases between. In nucleotides, the CDR3 is TGCGCCAGCAGCCCCGAAATGGGGAGGAGGGACACTGAAGCTTTCTTT. This codes for CASSPEMGRRDTEAFF. Full variable domain (rest looked up from reference TRBV5-1 and TRBJ1-1): KAGVTQTPRYLIKTRGQQVTLSCSPISGHRSVSWYQQTPGQGLQFLFEYFSETQRNKGNFPGRFSGRQFSNSRSEMNVSTLELGDSALYLCASSPEMGRRDTEAFFGQGTRLTVV.

The rearrangement uses TRBV9 and TRBJ1-3; D possibly corresponds to TRBD1 (5 bases). In germline, CDR1 is SGDLS, CDR2 YYNGEE. The CDR3 runs 15 residues. V gave up 6 bases and J gave up 4 bases, with 17 bases separating them. The chain's CDR3 is CASTPWRGGGNTIYF. The CDR3 nucleotides are TGTGCCAGCACCCCCTGGCGGGGGGGAGGAAACACCATATATTTT. The full variable domain, in which reference TRBV9 and TRBJ1-3 provide the parts outside the CDR3, is DSGVTQTPKHLITATGQRVTLRCSPRSGDLSVYWYQQSLDQGLQFLIQYYNGEERAKGNILERFSAQQFPDLHSELNLSSLELGDSALYFCASTPWRGGGNTIYFGEGSWLTVV.

V is TRBV6-5 and J is TRBJ2-5; D is unclear. Germline V gene data show CDR1 as MNHEY and CDR2 as SVGAGI. CDR3 size: 16 residues. Trimming left V 0 bases short and J 2 bases short, with 13 bases between. CDR3 protein: CASSYSRPPIQETQYF. CDR3 coding DNA: TGTGCCAGCAGTTACTCTCGACCCCCGATTCAAGAGACCCAGTACTTC.

This clone is a singleton in its sample. The CDR3 nucleotides read TGTGCCATCTCAGGGTCCTACGAGCAGTACTTC. Its translation is CAISGSYEQYF. The chain employs TRBV10-3 and TRBJ2-7; a possible D gene is TRBD1 (5 bases). With 8 bases removed from V and 1 base from J, the gap between germline ends came to 6 bases. This CDR3 contains 11 residues. Germline V gene data show CDR1 as ENHRY and CDR2 as SYGVKD.

The chain has TRBV6-5 and TRBJ1-3, with a possible D match to TRBD1 (5 bases). The CDR3 has 14 residues. V lost 6 bases and J lost 7, with 16 bases in between. The V gene's germline CDR1 is MNHEY and CDR2 SVGAGI. CDR3 bases: TGTGCCAGCAGCCAGGGATGGGGGTGGAACACCATATATTTT. The encoded protein is CASSQGWGWNTIYF.

The chain links TRBV5-1 to TRBJ2-2; 14 nucleotides line up with TRBD2. Per germline, CDR1 SGHRS and CDR2 YFSETQ. The CDR3 is 15 residues long. V shed 5 bases and J 7 bases; nucleotides not matched to a gene: 4. The CDR3 sequence is CASRGLAGEVGELFF. CDR3 bases: TGCGCCAGCAGGGGACTAGCGGGGGAAGTCGGGGAGCTGTTTTTT.

The chain is built from TRBV5-1 and TRBJ2-1; the D gene is possibly TRBD1 (5 bases). The CDR3 length is 13 residues. V lost 4 bases and J 7 bases, leaving 12 bases between the germline ends. The V gene's germline CDR1 is SGHRS and CDR2 YFSETQ. The CDR3 DNA reads TGCGCCAGCAGCGCCTCACAGGCGAATGAGCAGTTCTTC. Encoded protein: CASSASQANEQFF.

The chain couples TRBV4-1 to TRBJ1-4; D perhaps matches TRBD1 (6 bases). CDR3 length: 16 amino acids. Deletions cut 3 bases from V and 4 bases from J, with 15 bases between. From germline, CDR1 is MGHRA and CDR2 YSYEKL. This chain's CDR3 is CASSQTTGGRNEKLFF. In DNA form, the CDR3 reads TGCGCCAGCAGCCAGACGACGGGGGGGCGTAATGAAAAACTGTTTTTT.

The rearrangement joins TRBV5-1 to TRBJ1-1, with TRBD1 matching over 12 bases. The junction had 10 bases not matched to a gene; V was cut back by 3 bases and J by 10 bases. CDR1 is SGHRS, CDR2 YFSETQ, per germline. The CDR3 runs 15 residues. CDR3 protein: CASSSPGQGAIPAFF. DNA of the CDR3: TGCGCCAGCAGCTCCCCGGGACAGGGGGCGATTCCAGCTTTCTTT. Complete variable domain (other parts from reference TRBV5-1 and TRBJ1-1): KAGVTQTPRYLIKTRGQQVTLSCSPISGHRSVSWYQQTPGQGLQFLFEYFSETQRNKGNFPGRFSGRQFSNSRSEMNVSTLELGDSALYLCASSSPGQGAIPAFFGQGTRLTVV.

The chain carries TRBV25-1 and TRBJ1-5; D gene ambiguous. The V gene lost 3 bases and the J gene lost 0 bases, with 6 bases spanning the gap. Germline V lookup: CDR1 MGHDK, CDR2 SYGVNS. This CDR3 has 14 residues. The DNA for the CDR3 is TGTGCCAGCAGTGACGGGGATAGCAATCAGCCCCAGCATTTT. Encoded protein: CASSDGDSNQPQHF. The full variable domain, with the rest looked up from reference TRBV25-1 and TRBJ1-5, is EADIYQTPRYLVIGTGKKITLECSQTMGHDKMYWYQQDPGMELHLIHYSYGVNSTEKGDLSSESTVSRIRTEHFPLTLESARPSHTSQYLCASSDGDSNQPQHFGDGTRLSIL.

The chain uses TRBV6-5 and TRBJ2-7; D gene uncertain. V was pared by 5 bases and J by 0 bases, with 14 bases between. Germline-derived CDR1 and CDR2 are MNHEY and SVGAGI. The CDR3 covers 15 residues. The CDR3 DNA reads TGTGCCAGCAGTCCTTACAAGGAACTCTCCTACGAGCAGTACTTC. The encoded protein is CASSPYKELSYEQYF.

The chain combines TRBV9 with TRBJ1-1; 7 bases align to TRBD1. J lost 6 bases, V lost 0 bases, and 5 bases had no gene match. Looked up from germline, CDR1 is SGDLS and CDR2 is YYNGEE. There are 14 residues in the CDR3. For the CDR3, the DNA is TGTGCCAGCAGCGTAGTAACAGGGGCGCCTGAAGCTTTCTTT. Encoded protein: CASSVVTGAPEAFF.